This T cell receptor (beta chain) is from a study of PD-1 blockade in mismatch repair-deficient tumors. Study findings and constraints: Rapid post-treatment expansion, then contraction, generally preceding radiologic response, marked tumor-resident clones.

The repertoire was sequenced with immunoSEQ multiplex PCR; TCRdb's copy has only in-frame clones and lacks some. The sample has 100,000 to 150,000 clones, approximately 86% seen once. Turning to this clone: What it binds is unknown.

Sequenced here: peripheral blood, sampled 44 weeks after starting pembrolizumab. The origin of this receptor is an adult with mismatch repair-deficient cancer.

The CDR3 region is CASSSSIGAFYGYTF. In DNA, the CDR3 is TGTGCCAGCAGCTCGTCGATAGGGGCCTTCTATGGCTACACCTTC. The genes are TRBV11-2 and TRBJ1-2, with D maybe TRBD1 (5 bases). The V and J ends lost 4 bases and 4 bases respectively, with 16 bases between them. CDR3 length equals 15 residues. CDR1 and CDR2 (germline): SGHAT, FQNNGV. The whole variable domain, filled in from reference TRBV11-2 and TRBJ1-2, reads EAGVAQSPRYKIIEKRQSVAFWCNPISGHATLYWYQQILGQGPKLLIQFQNNGVVDDSQLPKDRFSAERLKGVDSTLKIQPAKLEDSAVYLCASSSSIGAFYGYTFGSGTRLTVV.